This T cell receptor (beta chain) was documented in a study of human T cells and chemical hapten exposure. V lost 4 bases and J 5 bases, leaving 18 bases between the germline ends. The CDR3 contains 15 residues. Per germline, CDR1 SQVTM and CDR2 ANQGSEA. Someone pulled total RNA out of unfractionated whole blood. Within the library, unique molecular identifiers were attached to each individual cDNA molecule. TCRdb used MiXCR to reprocess the 5' RACE reads, holding one entry per CDR3 protein. The top ten clones hold about 2.1% of a sample with about 81,000 distinct CDR3 sequences, 7% to 8% of them seen once.

The chain recombines TRBV29-1 with TRBJ1-5, with a tentative D call TRBD1 (5 bases). The clonotype was recovered from a male donor in good health. CDR3: CSVAFGAGSDQPQHF. DNA of the CDR3: TGCAGCGTTGCCTTCGGGGCGGGAAGCGATCAGCCCCAGCATTTT.